The 32 T cell receptor beta chains presented below share a single source sample, sequenced in a study of cytomegalovirus exposure and HLA in healthy donors. A multiplex PCR was run with 60 Vbeta primers and 13 Jbeta primers. Assay used: immunoSEQ multiplex PCR; TCRdb lists only in-frame clones, some missing. The repertoire holds 200,000 to 250,000 clones, 70% to 90% seen once, with roughly 1.3% in the top ten. The source material was PBMCs. The receptors were sampled from a human donor in good health.

The V and J genes are TRBV28 and TRBJ2-1, with TRBD1 matching 7 bases. Germline V gene data show CDR1 as MDHEN and CDR2 as SYDVKM. Trimming removed 10 bases from V and 7 bases from J; junction bases left unmatched: 7. The length of the CDR3 is 12 residues. The chain's CDR3 is CATPDRWNEQFF. CDR3 bases: TGTGCCACTCCGGACAGGTGGAATGAGCAGTTCTTC.

V usage is TRBV6-6 and J usage is TRBJ1-2; 12 nucleotides line up with TRBD1. The length of the CDR3 is 15 residues. Trimming cost V 5 bases and J 4 bases; bases outside gene matches: 5. CDR1 MNHNY and CDR2 SVGAGI come from the germline V gene (reference sequence). The DNA for the CDR3 is TGTGCCAGCAGTCCGGGACAGGGGGCTACCTATGGCTACACCTTC. Amino acids: CASSPGQGATYGYTF.

The J gene is TRBJ2-1, the V gene TRBV29-1; the match to TRBD2 covers 8 bases. This CDR3 spans 16 amino acids. The J segment lost 6 bases and the V segment lost 0 bases, leaving 10 bases of the junction unmatched. CDR1 and CDR2 (germline): SQVTM, ANQGSEA. The DNA of the CDR3 is TGCAGCGTTGAAGATCGGTGGACTAGCTTGGGCAATGAGCAGTTCTTC. It yields the protein CSVEDRWTSLGNEQFF.

The V gene is TRBV14, the J gene TRBJ1-1; D may be TRBD1 (5 bases). Per the germline V gene, CDR1 is SGHDN and CDR2 is FVKESK. Trimming pared 3 bases from V and 5 bases from J, leaving 13 bases between. This CDR3 has 14 amino acids. CDR3 residues: CASSQLAGRTEAFF. The CDR3 nucleotides read TGTGCCAGCAGCCAGTTGGCGGGGCGAACTGAAGCTTTCTTT.

The rearrangement uses TRBV9 and TRBJ2-5; 7 bases align to TRBD1. The J call may be faulty, since TRBJ2-7 better matches the DNA end. The germline V gene has CDR1 SGDLS and CDR2 YYNGEE. The CDR3 has 15 amino acids. CDR3 residues: CASSARDSASYEQYF. CDR3 DNA: TGTGCCAGCAGCGCTAGGGACAGTGCATCCTACGAGCAGTACTTC.

The chain links TRBV4-1 to TRBJ2-1; TRBD2 matches at 10 bases. Trimming cost V 2 bases and J 6 bases; bases outside gene matches: 7. Germline assignment: CDR1 MGHRA and CDR2 YSYEKL. This CDR3 is 16 amino acids long. CDR3 nucleotides: TGCGCCAGCAGCCAATTCCTAGCGGGAGAGCGCAATGAGCAGTTCTTC. This translates into CASSQFLAGERNEQFF.

The rearrangement links TRBV10-3 to TRBJ2-1; tentative D call: TRBD2 (6 bases). Between the trimmed V and J ends, which lost 5 bases and 8 bases, there was a span of 13 bases. The CDR3 length is 13 residues. Germline V gene sequence: CDR1 ENHRY, CDR2 SYGVKD. CDR3 protein: CAISSGVGYEQFF. DNA of the CDR3: TGTGCCATCAGTTCGGGAGTAGGATATGAGCAGTTCTTC.

V and J are TRBV7-2 and TRBJ2-7; 9 nucleotides line up with TRBD2. The CDR3 is 14 residues long. The germline V gene has CDR1 SGHTA and CDR2 FQGNSA. J gave up 6 bases and V 0 bases, and 3 bases lay outside the gene matches. The CDR3: CASSLASGSGEQYF. For the CDR3, the DNA is TGTGCCAGCAGCTTAGCTAGCGGGAGTGGCGAGCAGTACTTC.

V gene TRBV7-6 combines with J gene TRBJ2-7; tentative D call: TRBD1 (7 bases). From germline, CDR1 is SGHVS and CDR2 FNYEAQ. The CDR3 is 15 residues long. Trimming left V 1 base short and J 3 bases short, with 13 bases between. The CDR3 DNA is TGTGCCAGCAGCTTAGAGGCAGGGGGGTTCTACGAGCAGTACTTC. Its protein product is CASSLEAGGFYEQYF.

As concerns this clone: The germline gene is not matched at one end of the junction; a read error may be the cause. CDR3 sequence reads: CASSLDHGTQETQYF. The CDR3 DNA sequence: TGTGCTAGCAGCTTAGACCACGGGACACAAGAGACCCAGTACTTC. The chain is built from TRBV7-7 and TRBJ2-5; perhaps TRBD1 as D (6 bases). This CDR3 has 15 residues. Germline V gives CDR1 SSHAT, CDR2 FNYEAQ (reference sequence).

The CDR3 DNA is TGCGCCAGCAGCCAAGATCTTTCAGGGGAGAGGAATACGCAGTATTTT. Its protein is CASSQDLSGERNTQYF. V gene TRBV4-1 combines with J gene TRBJ2-3; perhaps TRBD1 as D (6 bases). CDR1 MGHRA and CDR2 YSYEKL come from the germline V gene. Trimming left V 0 bases short and J 7 bases short, with 17 bases between. The CDR3 is made up of 16 amino acids.

The gene calls are TRBV7-2 and TRBJ2-7; D gene unclear. Trimming stripped 0 bases from V and 9 bases from J, with 15 bases between. There are 14 residues in the CDR3. The germline V gene has CDR1 SGHTA and CDR2 FQGNSA. In nucleotides, the CDR3 is TGTGCCAGCAGCTTAGCGGTGGGCGATTGGGCGCAGTACTTC. Residues: CASSLAVGDWAQYF.

CDR3: CASKDRELLKNIQYF. The CDR3 DNA is TGTGCCAGCAAAGACAGGGAACTCCTCAAAAACATTCAGTACTTC. V and J are TRBV6-6 and TRBJ2-4; the match to TRBD1 covers 7 bases. This CDR3 comprises 15 residues. V lost 7 bases, J lost 3 bases, and 9 bases stayed unmatched. The germline V gene encodes CDR1 MNHNY and CDR2 SVGAGI (reference sequence).

The gene calls are TRBV5-1 and TRBJ1-2; 9 bases fit TRBD1. Germline V gives CDR1 SGHRS, CDR2 YFSETQ. V dropped 3 bases and J dropped 4; count of bases not matched to a gene: 4. This CDR3 region has 14 residues. CDR3 protein: CASSWGTGIYGYTF. The CDR3 coding sequence is TGCGCCAGCAGCTGGGGGACAGGGATCTATGGCTACACCTTC.

CDR3 in amino acids: CASSPGTSGKAWETQYF. For the CDR3, the DNA is TGTGCCAGCAGCCCAGGCACTAGCGGTAAAGCATGGGAGACCCAGTACTTC. The gene calls are TRBV9 and TRBJ2-5; TRBD2 agrees at 8 bases. The CDR3 spans 17 residues. V was pared by 4 bases and J by 5 bases, with 16 bases of the junction left unmatched. Germline CDR1 SGDLS, CDR2 YYNGEE. The full variable domain, completed using reference TRBV9 and TRBJ2-5, is DSGVTQTPKHLITATGQRVTLRCSPRSGDLSVYWYQQSLDQGLQFLIQYYNGEERAKGNILERFSAQQFPDLHSELNLSSLELGDSALYFCASSPGTSGKAWETQYFGPGTRLLVL.

The CDR3 loop is CASSLVEGFGETQYF. Written as DNA, the CDR3 is TGTGCCAGCAGCTTAGTAGAGGGCTTTGGAGAGACCCAGTACTTC. The gene calls are TRBV11-2 and TRBJ2-5; weak D call: TRBD2 (5 bases). The CDR3 contains 15 residues. Trimming cost V 1 base and J 4 bases, with 13 bases left between them. Germline CDR1 reads SGHAT; CDR2 reads FQNNGV.

This rearrangement joins TRBV5-4 to TRBJ1-2; D may be TRBD1 (6 bases). This CDR3 has 15 amino acids. Germline V CDR1 and CDR2: SGHNT, YYREEE (reference sequence). The V end was cut by 9 bases, the J end by 6 bases, with 24 bases between. The CDR3 sequence is CATSTSGGGQDGYTF. CDR3 nucleotide sequence: TGTGCCACCTCGACGTCGGGAGGGGGGCAGGATGGCTACACCTTC. The full variable domain, completed using reference TRBV5-4 and TRBJ1-2, is ETGVTQSPTHLIKTRGQQVTLRCSSQSGHNTVSWYQQALGQGPQFIFQYYREEENGRGNFPPRFSGLQFPNYSSELNVNALELDDSALYLCATSTSGGGQDGYTFGSGTRLTVV.

DNA for the CDR3: TGTGCCAGCTCACCGGACAGAGCTAACTATGGCTACACCTTC. Amino acids: CASSPDRANYGYTF. This rearrangement joins TRBV18 to TRBJ1-2, with D perhaps matching TRBD1 (6 bases). Trimming stripped 3 bases from V and 0 bases from J, with 8 bases between. Germline values: CDR1 KGHSH, CDR2 LQKENI. The CDR3 consists of 14 residues.

The chain couples TRBV28 to TRBJ2-3; D remains ambiguous. This CDR3 region has 11 residues. Germline CDR1 MDHEN, CDR2 SYDVKM. V lost 5 bases and J lost 6, with 6 bases in between. CDR3 DNA: TGTGCCAGCAGTCTCGTGGATACGCAGTATTTT. It is translated as CASSLVDTQYF.

The chain recombines TRBV10-1 with TRBJ2-6; 7 nucleotides align to TRBD2. V gave up 3 bases and J gave up 3 bases; unmatched junction bases: 5. CDR3 length equals 16 residues. Germline V gene data show CDR1 as WNHNN and CDR2 as SYGVQD (reference sequence). CDR3 sequence: CASSDQREGGANVLTF. The DNA for the CDR3 is TGCGCCAGCAGTGATCAGCGGGAAGGTGGGGCCAACGTCCTGACTTTC.

The chain uses TRBV6-1 and TRBJ1-1, with 9 bases aligning to TRBD1. The CDR3 has 14 residues. V gave up 6 bases and J gave up 2 bases; unmatched junction bases: 4. Germline V lookup: CDR1 MNHNS, CDR2 SASEGT. The CDR3 protein is CASRLQGANTEAFF. The CDR3 DNA follows: TGTGCCAGCAGACTACAGGGGGCCAACACTGAAGCTTTCTTT.

The CDR3 DNA follows: TGCGCCAGCAGCCAAGTTTCGCCCAGGGGAGGGTACAATGAGCAGTTCTTC. Translating it yields CASSQVSPRGGYNEQFF. The gene calls are TRBV4-3 and TRBJ2-1, with D possibly matching TRBD2 (7 bases). The V gene's germline CDR1 is LGHNA and CDR2 YSLEER. Trimming removed 1 base from V and 4 bases from J, with 17 bases in between. The CDR3 is 17 residues long.

V is TRBV6-5 and J is TRBJ2-3, with D possibly matching TRBD2 (6 bases). Germline-derived CDR1 and CDR2 are MNHEY and SVGAGI. With 3 bases removed from V and 5 bases from J, the gap between germline ends came to 15 bases. The CDR3 has 15 residues. The CDR3 is CASSYSVGGIDTQYF. The CDR3 DNA sequence: TGTGCCAGCAGTTATTCAGTGGGAGGTATAGATACGCAGTATTTT.

To note about this clone: The junction departs from germline at one end; a sequencing error may be responsible. The gene calls are TRBV7-2 and TRBJ2-7, with 10 bases aligning to TRBD2. This CDR3 is built from 14 residues. Germline values: CDR1 SGHTA, CDR2 FQGNSA. This CDR3 reads CAGSLAGGAYEQYF. CDR3 DNA sequence: TGTGCCGGCAGCTTAGCGGGAGGAGCCTACGAGCAGTACTTC.

This chain uses TRBV9 with TRBJ2-2, with TRBD1 identical over 7 bases. V dropped 2 bases and J dropped 7; count of bases not matched to a gene: 2. This CDR3 is 13 amino acids long. The germline gives CDR1 SGDLS, CDR2 YYNGEE. CDR3 amino acids: CASSVTGLGELFF. CDR3 nucleotide sequence: TGTGCCAGCAGCGTGACAGGGCTCGGGGAGCTGTTTTTT.

This chain connects TRBV9 to TRBJ2-7; TRBD2 matches at 9 bases. With 4 bases clipped from V and 3 bases from J, the junction kept 11 bases outside the gene matches. Germline assignment: CDR1 SGDLS and CDR2 YYNGEE. The CDR3 consists of 16 residues. CDR3 bases: TGTGCCAGCAGCTCCACAGCGGGAGGCCCTCACTACGAGCAGTACTTC. It encodes CASSSTAGGPHYEQYF.

V is TRBV19 and J is TRBJ2-7; D unresolved. The germline V gene has CDR1 LNHDA and CDR2 SQIVND (reference sequence). The CDR3 has 13 residues. Between the trimmed V and J ends, which lost 3 bases and 2 bases, there was a span of 8 bases. CDR3 in DNA: TGTGCCAGTAGTATTAACAGAGCCTACGAGCAGTACTTC. Its protein product is CASSINRAYEQYF. The full variable domain, with the rest looked up from reference TRBV19 and TRBJ2-7, is DGGITQSPKYLFRKEGQNVTLSCEQNLNHDAMYWYRQDPGQGLRLIYYSQIVNDFQKGDIAEGYSVSREKKESFPLTVTSAQKNPTAFYLCASSINRAYEQYFGPGTRLTVT.

The genes are TRBV11-2 and TRBJ2-7; TRBD1 aligns across 7 bases. Germline V gene lookup returns CDR1 SGHAT and CDR2 FQNNGV. This CDR3 region has 14 residues. J was trimmed by 0 bases and V by 5 bases; bases with no gene match: 4. CDR3 residues: CASSLTGISYEQYF. The DNA of the CDR3 is TGTGCCAGCAGCCTGACAGGGATCTCCTACGAGCAGTACTTC.

The V gene is TRBV28, the J gene TRBJ1-1; possibly TRBD1 for D (6 bases). V lost 0 bases to trimming and J lost 1 base, with 9 bases between them. Germline V lookup: CDR1 MDHEN, CDR2 SYDVKM. The CDR3 totals 15 residues. This CDR3 is CASSLWDSKNTEAFF. The CDR3 DNA is TGTGCCAGCAGTTTATGGGACAGCAAGAACACTGAAGCTTTCTTT.

The chain joins TRBV27 to TRBJ2-5; tentative D call: TRBD1 (6 bases). The germline CDR1 and CDR2 sequences are MNHEY and SMNVEV (reference sequence). V lost 4 bases to trimming and J lost 1 base, with 16 bases between them. This CDR3 contains 16 residues. CDR3 in DNA: TGTGCCAGCAGTTCCGGACAGTTTCGTTTCCAAGAGACCCAGTACTTC. It specifies CASSSGQFRFQETQYF.

The rearrangement joins TRBV6-1 to TRBJ2-1, with D possibly TRBD1 on 6 matching bases. The length of the CDR3 is 14 residues. V was shortened by 7 bases and J by 4 bases, with 14 bases between the two germline ends. Looked up from germline, CDR1 is MNHNS and CDR2 is SASEGT. The CDR3 sequence is CASTQQGKYNEQFF. The CDR3 DNA sequence: TGTGCCAGCACCCAACAGGGTAAATACAATGAGCAGTTCTTC.

The V gene is TRBV29-1, the J gene TRBJ1-5; 9 bases match TRBD1. The CDR3 loop spans 17 amino acids. Looked up from germline, CDR1 is SQVTM and CDR2 is ANQGSEA. The V and J ends lost 6 bases and 6 bases, in that order; junction bases with no gene match: 18. The CDR3 sequence is CSVEIFQQGAQGQPQHF. The CDR3 DNA follows: TGCAGCGTGGAAATCTTCCAACAGGGGGCTCAGGGTCAGCCCCAGCATTTT.